These 31 T cell receptor beta chains were all obtained from the same sample, sequenced in a study of tumor-infiltrating lymphocytes in primary liver carcinoma. From around 18-30 mg of unsorted bulk tissue, DNA and RNA were co-extracted together. Reverse transcription of around 500 ng total RNA with a constant-region primer produced TCR beta cDNA. Three rounds of nested multiplex PCR with slightly modified ARM-PCR produced TCR beta libraries. Rounds one and two of PCR, each of roughly 10 cycles, were primed with TRBV1-TRBV30 forward primers and a C-beta reverse primer. MiXCR was run by TCRdb on the multiplex PCR reads, yielding one entry per CDR3 protein. The sample lists just under 95,000 distinct CDR3 sequences; approximately 72% were seen once. Sequenced material: tumor-adjacent normal liver tissue. The receptor set was obtained from a man aged 35 to 55 with primary liver carcinoma and hepatitis B virus infection.

This clonotype appeared a single time. A read error may produce the germline difference seen at one junction end. The rearrangement joins TRBV11-2 to TRBJ2-7; a possible D gene is TRBD2 (6 bases). Germline V CDR1 and CDR2: SGHAT, FQNNGV. The CDR3 consists of 15 residues. The CDR3: CASRLGGTLPYGQYF. The CDR3 bases are TGTGCCAGTAGGCTCGGCGGGACTCTACCCTACGGGCAGTACTTC.

Of note for this clonotype: The conserved phenylalanine or tryptophan is not found at the CDR3 terminus, so this likely reflects a read error. This sequence joins TRBV4-1 and TRBJ2-5; 8 bases agree with TRBD2. Trimming cost V 0 bases and J 4 bases; bases outside gene matches: 7. Germline V gene lookup returns CDR1 MGHRA and CDR2 YSYEKL. CDR3 size: 16 residues. The CDR3 protein is CASSQDRAGEGETQYI. The DNA for the CDR3 is TGCGCCAGCAGCCAAGATCGAGCGGGAGAGGGAGAGACCCAGTACATC.

This sequence joins TRBV11-2 and TRBJ2-1; 11 bases line up with TRBD2. Looked up from germline, CDR1 is SGHAT and CDR2 is FQNNGV. Trimming took 4 bases from V and 10 from J; bases not matched to a gene: 12. CDR3 length: 16 amino acids. This CDR3 reads CASSSRPSGRFYEQFF. In DNA form, the CDR3 reads TGTGCCAGCAGCTCGCGCCCTAGCGGGAGGTTCTACGAGCAGTTCTTC.

This clonotype has more than one count but fewer than ten. CDR3 coding DNA: TGTGCCAGCAGTTCCGAGGGTTGGTCCTACGAGCAGTACTTC. Protein: CASSSEGWSYEQYF. The chain carries TRBV28 and TRBJ2-7, with D tentatively TRBD2 (5 bases). V dropped 4 bases and J dropped 1 base, with 11 bases sitting between them. CDR1 and CDR2 from the germline V gene are MDHEN and SYDVKM. This CDR3 is built from 14 residues.

A note on this clonotype: An end of the junction does not agree with germline; a read error may underlie this. The rearrangement links TRBV11-2 to TRBJ1-1; D perhaps matches TRBD1 (5 bases). Germline CDR1 reads SGHAT; CDR2 reads FQNNGV. This CDR3 contains 12 residues. CDR3 DNA sequence: TGTGCCAGCAGCCACATCGGGACTGAAACTTTCTTT. Translated, it gives CASSHIGTETFF. The full variable domain, rest sourced from reference TRBV11-2 and TRBJ1-1, is EAGVAQSPRYKIIEKRQSVAFWCNPISGHATLYWYQQILGQGPKLLIQFQNNGVVDDSQLPKDRFSAERLKGVDSTLKIQPAKLEDSAVYLCASSHIGTETFFGQGTRLTVV.

Notes on this clonotype: At one boundary the junction diverges from the germline segment, which might be a read error. The chain employs TRBV12-3 or TRBV12-4 and TRBJ2-7, with 10 bases lining up with TRBD1. The CDR3 covers 14 residues. The CDR3 region has the DNA TGTGCCAGCCAACGGGGACAGGGGCCCTACGATCAGTACTTC. It yields the protein CASQRGQGPYDQYF.

As for this clonotype: This may be a read error, as it is one base from a much larger clone. V usage is TRBV28 and J usage is TRBJ1-5; D is unclear. The DNA matches TRBJ2-3 better at its end, which makes the J call doubtful. Per germline, CDR1 MDHEN and CDR2 SYDVKM. CDR3 length: 17 residues. The CDR3 DNA follows: TGTGCCAGCAGTTTAGGGGATGCCCCCGATAGCAATCAGCCCCAGTATTTT. This gives the protein CASSLGDAPDSNQPQYF.

Concerning this clonotype itself: A junction boundary mismatches the germline segment, possibly from a read error. This sequence joins TRBV11-1 and TRBJ2-1; TRBD2 matches at 9 bases. Germline CDR1 and CDR2: SGHAT and FQDESV (reference sequence). The CDR3 is 17 residues long. CDR3 coding DNA: TGTGCCAGCAGCCTGGGAGTAGCGGGAGAAGTTGATAATGAGCAGTGCTTC. Protein sequence: CASSLGVAGEVDNEQCF.

This chain uses TRBV9 with TRBJ2-1; 7 bases line up with TRBD2. Germline loops: CDR1 SGDLS, CDR2 YYNGEE. The CDR3 extends over 15 amino acids. V shed 0 bases and J 6 bases; nucleotides not matched to a gene: 6. CDR3 in DNA: TGTGCCAGCAGCGTAGATAGCGGGTTGGGCAATGAGCAGTTCTTC. Its translation: CASSVDSGLGNEQFF.

Notes on this clonotype: The limits of the CDR3 on the DNA are not certain, so only TCRdb's listed CDR3 is given. J is TRBJ1-2 and V is TRBV11-2. Germline V lookup: CDR1 SGHAT, CDR2 FQNNGV. Ends included, the CDR3 has 14 residues. The CDR3 loop is CAISLGRQNYGCTF.

In this sample, this clonotype turned up once. The conserved final phenylalanine or tryptophan is absent from the CDR3, which likely points to a read error. The J gene is TRBJ2-5, the V gene TRBV11-2; TRBD2 might be the D (6 bases). Germline V gene lookup returns CDR1 SGHAT and CDR2 FQNNGV. The CDR3 sequence is 14 residues long. As DNA, the CDR3 is TGTACCAGCAGCTTAGTAAGCGGGTGGGAGACCCAGTACTTG. Translating gives CTSSLVSGWETQYL.

Worth noting for this clonotype: Mismatch with germline at one junction end may stem from a read error. CDR3 protein: CGVGLEETQYF. The CDR3 nucleotides read TGCGGCGTTGGGCTAGAAGAGACCCAGTACTTC. V usage is TRBV29-1 and J usage is TRBJ2-5; D not resolved. CDR3 length equals 11 residues. The V gene's germline CDR1 is SQVTM and CDR2 ANQGSEA.

This clonotype was recorded at least ten times. The V call is TRBV7-9, the J call TRBJ2-2; 7 positions match TRBD2. After removal of 5 bases from V and 6 bases from J, the junction contained 12 bases not matched to a gene. Germline-derived CDR1 and CDR2 are SEHNR and FQNEAQ (reference sequence). The CDR3 extends over 16 amino acids. In DNA, the CDR3 is TGTGCCAGCAGCCCCCCTAGCGGAGTTTCGGCCGGGGAGCTGTTTTTT. Its translation is CASSPPSGVSAGELFF.

This clonotype occurred a few times. The rearrangement uses TRBV28 and TRBJ2-7; TRBD1 matches at 9 bases. The trim removed 8 bases at V and 3 bases at J, leaving 11 bases unmatched. Germline loops: CDR1 MDHEN, CDR2 SYDVKM. This CDR3 spans 15 amino acids. The CDR3 DNA follows: TGTGCCAGCCTAACAGGGGGCACAATGGGCTACGAGCAGTACTTC. The encoded protein is CASLTGGTMGYEQYF.

A word on this clonotype: A much larger clone lies a single base off, so this may be a read error. The chain recombines TRBV4-2 with TRBJ2-7; D tentatively fits TRBD1 or TRBD2 (5 bases each). The CDR3 extends over 15 amino acids. Trimming stripped 6 bases from V and 6 bases from J, with 21 bases between. Germline CDR1 reads LGHNA; CDR2 reads YNFKEQ. CDR3 loop: CASRQPGTAVGEQYF. In nucleotides, the CDR3 is TGTGCCAGCAGGCAACCCGGGACCGCAGTTGGCGAGCAGTACTTC.

This clonotype was detected only once. This sequence may be a read error, since a much larger clone differs from it by one base. The chain is built from TRBV5-4 and TRBJ1-2, with 11 bases matching TRBD1. In germline, CDR1 is SGHNT, CDR2 YYREEE (reference sequence). The junction had 5 bases not matched to a gene; V was cut back by 3 bases and J by 7 bases. The CDR3 loop spans 14 amino acids. The CDR3 nucleotides are TGTGCCAGCAGCTCGGACAGGGGGCCGCGTGGCTACACCTTC. This encodes CASSSDRGPRGYTF.

As concerns this clonotype: It may be a read error: a sequence one base away is much more abundant. The chain carries TRBV5-6 and TRBJ2-3, with 10 bases matching TRBD2. The CDR3 consists of 16 residues. CDR1 is SGHDT, CDR2 YYEEEE, per germline. In DNA form, the CDR3 reads TGTACCAGCAGCTTGGGACTAGCGATTAGAACAGATACGCAGTATTTT. Translation: CTSSLGLAIRTDTQYF.

Comment on this clonotype: The junction and the germline gene differ at one end; a read error may be behind it. The V and J genes are TRBV11-3 and TRBJ2-1; tentatively, D is TRBD2 (5 bases). Germline V CDR1 and CDR2: SGHNT, YENEEA. CDR3 length: 12 residues. The CDR3 sequence: CASSLVGSEQFF. As DNA, the CDR3 is TGTGCTAGCAGCTTGGTGGGGAGTGAGCAGTTCTTC.

With regard to this clonotype: A read error is possible here, since a much larger clone lies one base away. The chain couples TRBV14 to TRBJ2-5, with D unresolved. This CDR3 region has 16 residues. CDR1 is SGHDN, CDR2 FVKESK, per germline. CDR3 sequence (DNA): TGTGCCAGCAGCCAAGATGGTGGCGCGTACCAAGAGACCCGGTACTTC. This sequence encodes CASSQDGGAYQETRYF. Looking up the rest from reference TRBV14 and TRBJ2-5 gives the full variable domain: EAGVTQFPSHSVIEKGQTVTLRCDPISGHDNLYWYRRVMGKEIKFLLHFVKESKQDESGMPNNRFLAERTGGTYSTLKVQPAELEDSGVYFCASSQDGGAYQETRYFGPGTRLLVL.

This clonotype appeared many times. The V call is TRBV6-5, the J call TRBJ2-7, with 8 bases matching TRBD2. The CDR3 runs to 15 residues. In germline, CDR1 is MNHEY, CDR2 SVGAGI. With V trimmed by 10 bases and J by 2 bases, 13 bases remained unmatched. The chain's CDR3 is CATSLWAGGPYEQYF. CDR3 DNA sequence: TGTGCCACGAGCCTATGGGCGGGAGGCCCCTACGAGCAGTACTTC.

This clonotype has a handful of counts. The CDR3 spells CASSLEGGSFHEQFF. The CDR3 DNA follows: TGTGCCAGCAGCTTAGAGGGCGGGAGCTTCCATGAGCAGTTCTTC. The V and J genes are TRBV7-9 and TRBJ2-1; 7 positions agree with TRBD2. Germline CDR1 is SEHNR and CDR2 is FQNEAQ (reference sequence). V shed 1 base, J shed 8 bases, and the junction held 8 bases outside the gene matches. The CDR3 spans 15 residues.

Concerning this clonotype itself: The junction does not match germline at one end; this may be a read error. The genes are TRBV12-3 or TRBV12-4 and TRBJ1-5, with D possibly matching TRBD1 (5 bases). CDR3 length: 14 residues. The CDR3 DNA follows: TGCGCCAGCAGTTTATTGGGGGAGTATCAGCCCCAGCATTTT. This translates into CASSLLGEYQPQHF.

Details on this clonotype: A much larger clone lies one base from this, so it may be a read error. The rearrangement links TRBV6-5 to TRBJ2-3; TRBD2 matches at 7 bases. After removal of 7 bases from V and 3 bases from J, the junction contained 10 bases not matched to a gene. CDR3 length: 15 amino acids. CDR1 MNHEY and CDR2 SVGAGI come from the germline V gene. The CDR3 DNA follows: TGTGCCAGCATGGGGCTAGCGGAGGGGACAGATACGCAGTATTTT. This translates into CASMGLAEGTDTQYF.

On this clonotype itself: This CDR3 fails to terminate in the conserved phenylalanine or tryptophan, so it likely reflects a read error. This chain joins TRBV4-1 and TRBJ1-2; no reliable D call. Germline values: CDR1 MGHRA, CDR2 YSYEKL. There are 14 residues in the CDR3. V was trimmed by 0 bases and J by 10 bases, leaving 15 bases between them. The CDR3, as DNA: TGCGCCAGCAGCCAAGAGGGCCCTGCGTTTGACTACACCTCC. Translating it yields CASSQEGPAFDYTS.

A few counts support this clonotype. A much larger clone differs by one base, so this may be a read error. This chain uses TRBV10-3 with TRBJ2-5; the match to TRBD2 covers 9 bases. The CDR3 length is 14 residues. CDR1 and CDR2 (germline): ENHRY, SYGVKD. V shed 6 bases, J shed 10 bases, and the junction held 12 bases outside the gene matches. The chain's CDR3 is CAISDSRGRAVQYF. The CDR3 DNA reads TGTGCCATCAGCGATTCCCGCGGGAGGGCGGTCCAGTACTTC.

As concerns this clonotype: It is likely a read error, because the conserved phenylalanine at the end of the CDR3 is missing. The DNA is omitted, as the CDR3 cannot be located on it reliably, and the CDR3 follows TCRdb's listing. J is TRBJ1-1 and V is TRBV11-2. The CDR3 comprises 10 residues, both ends counted. CDR1 is SGHAT, CDR2 FQNNGV, per germline. This CDR3 is CASWGGEAFL.

This clonotype was counted between two and nine times. A much larger clone lies a single base off, so this may be a read error. CDR3 in DNA: TGTGCCAGCAGTTACTCAGACAGGATATTCTCTGGGGCCAACGTCCTGACTTTC. It specifies CASSYSDRIFSGANVLTF. The chain is built from TRBV6-5 and TRBJ2-6; weak D call: TRBD1 (6 bases). The CDR3 runs 18 residues. Trimming pared 0 bases from V and 0 bases from J, leaving 12 bases between. Looked up from germline, CDR1 is MNHEY and CDR2 is SVGAGI.

The chain is built from TRBV20-1 and TRBJ2-5, with 9 bases identical to TRBD2. Germline V gene lookup returns CDR1 DFQATT and CDR2 SNEGSKA (reference sequence). This CDR3 is 15 amino acids long. V shed 7 bases and J 1 base; nucleotides not matched to a gene: 10. CDR3 nucleotide sequence: TGCAGTGTCAAGGGGCGGGAGGGCCCCCAAGAGACCCAGTACTTC. It yields the protein CSVKGREGPQETQYF.

Regarding this clonotype: A junction boundary mismatches the germline segment, possibly from a read error. V usage is TRBV10-3 and J usage is TRBJ1-2, with no clear D. Per the germline V gene, CDR1 is ENHRY and CDR2 is SYGVKD. The CDR3 is 13 residues long. The CDR3 DNA is TGTGCCAAGGGAACAGATCTTAACTGTGGCTACACCTTC. Its translation: CAKGTDLNCGYTF.

This clonotype was observed many times. The genes are TRBV6-1 and TRBJ2-7; D unresolved. V lost 2 bases and J 1 base, leaving 6 bases between the germline ends. This CDR3 spans 13 amino acids. Germline V lookup: CDR1 MNHNS, CDR2 SASEGT. In nucleotides, the CDR3 is TGTGCCAGCAGTGAACCCCCATCCTACGAGCAGTACTTC. Its translation is CASSEPPSYEQYF.

This clonotype was seen many times. The genes are TRBV11-2 and TRBJ2-2; 7 bases map to TRBD2. CDR1 is SGHAT, CDR2 FQNNGV, per germline. Trimming cost V 5 bases and J 8 bases; bases outside gene matches: 8. The CDR3 runs 14 residues. The CDR3 loop is CASSPSGTRGELFF. CDR3 nucleotide sequence: TGTGCCAGCAGCCCAAGCGGGACGCGGGGGGAGCTGTTTTTT.